These 9 T cell receptor beta chains came from one sample sequenced in a study of metastatic and nonmetastatic thyroid tumors. With MiXCR, TCRdb reprocessed the PCR reads. The top ten hold about 10% of the sample, which has tens of thousands of clones, approximately 12% seen once. Nobody among the patients had been given any treatment before thyroid surgery. Sequenced sample: tumor tissue. These TCRs come from a female donor with papillary thyroid cancer or a benign thyroid nodule (not recorded which). Some clones in this sample may be carry-over from other donors' samples.

About this clone: A much larger clone is a single base away; this may be a read error. V and J are TRBV7-6 and TRBJ2-7; a weak D match, TRBD1 (6 bases). The ends were cut back, 4 bases at V and 3 bases at J, with 13 bases in the middle. This CDR3 is built from 14 residues. CDR1 and CDR2 from the germline V gene are SGHVS and FNYEAQ. The CDR3 sequence: CASSSGAWDYEQYF. The CDR3 DNA follows: TGTGCCAGCAGCTCAGGGGCGTGGGACTACGAGCAGTACTTC.

This clone has a count of ten or more. Distinct nucleotide sequences in the sample also encode this CDR3. The J gene is TRBJ1-1, the V gene TRBV28, with D uncertain. The ends were cut back, 2 bases at V and 11 bases at J, with 12 bases in the middle. Germline V lookup: CDR1 MDHEN, CDR2 SYDVKM. The length of the CDR3 is 12 residues. The CDR3 DNA is TGTGCCAGCAGTTTAAGCCCCGGCGGGGCTTTCTTT. This sequence encodes CASSLSPGGAFF.

This clone was seen ten or more times. The chain carries TRBV4-1 and TRBJ1-3; no firm D call. Germline V gives CDR1 MGHRA, CDR2 YSYEKL. V lost 3 bases and J 0 bases, leaving 9 bases between the germline ends. The CDR3 spans 15 residues. The CDR3 nucleotides read TGCGCCAGCAGCCAGTCTCCGACCTCTGGAAACACCATATATTTT. Protein sequence: CASSQSPTSGNTIYF.

Only a few counts were recorded for this clone. V is TRBV18 and J is TRBJ1-3; D gene unclear. Between the trimmed V and J ends, which lost 4 bases and 0 bases, there was a span of 13 bases. Germline CDR1 KGHSH, CDR2 LQKENI. The CDR3 spans 16 residues. In nucleotides, the CDR3 is TGTGCCAGCTCACTTAGGACTGTCAGCTCTGGAAACACCATATATTTT. This gives the protein CASSLRTVSSGNTIYF.

Comments on this clone: This clone may be a read error of a much larger clone one base away. This rearrangement joins TRBV19 to TRBJ2-7, with 11 bases identical to TRBD2. Germline values: CDR1 LNHDA, CDR2 SQIVND (reference sequence). This CDR3 has 17 amino acids. The CDR3, as DNA: TGTACCAGTAGTAGCGGGAGGGCCGACTCGGGCTCCTACGAGCAGTACTTC. This gives the protein CTSSSGRADSGSYEQYF.

Remarks on this clone: Lacking the conserved final phenylalanine or tryptophan, this CDR3 likely reflects a read error. The DNA is omitted, as the CDR3 cannot be located on it reliably, and the CDR3 follows TCRdb's listing. The J gene is TRBJ1-6, the V gene TRBV20-1. Including both end residues, the CDR3 is 12 amino acids long. CDR1 is DFQATT and CDR2 is SNEGSKA in the germline V gene (reference sequence). The CDR3 loop reads CSATGWDFTPPL.

This clone occurred many times. The V and J genes are TRBV10-3 and TRBJ1-5, with D uncertain. The germline CDR1 and CDR2 sequences are ENHRY and SYGVKD. The CDR3 runs to 14 residues. Trimming removed 6 bases at V and 7 bases at J, with 16 bases between. CDR3 sequence (DNA): TGTGCCATCAGCGACCGGGAAGAGAGACAGCCCCAGCATTTT. This encodes CAISDREERQPQHF.

In this sample, this clone turned up many times. The chain joins TRBV10-3 to TRBJ1-2, with D perhaps matching TRBD1 (5 bases). Trimming shortened V by 1 base and J by 3 bases, and 18 bases separated the two germline ends. The V gene's germline CDR1 is ENHRY and CDR2 SYGVKD. The CDR3 runs 17 residues. The CDR3 reads CAISELGYRGGDYGYTF. CDR3 nucleotide sequence: TGTGCCATCAGTGAGTTGGGATACCGGGGGGGGGACTATGGCTACACCTTC.

There are many counts of this clone. V gene TRBV18 combines with J gene TRBJ2-1; D gene ambiguous. This CDR3 comprises 14 residues. Germline V CDR1 and CDR2: KGHSH, LQKENI. V lost 3 bases, J lost 4 bases, and 10 bases lay in between. CDR3 sequence reads: CASSPDGGYNEQFF. The CDR3 coding sequence is TGTGCCAGCTCACCTGACGGTGGTTACAATGAGCAGTTCTTC.